Described below is a single TCR beta chain sequence and its context. Its antigen is as yet unknown. The data belong to a study of T cells in localized non-small cell lung cancer. Broader study findings: A higher density of T cells in blood coincided with extended overall survival. For the top 100 tumor clones, a median about 60 also appeared in adjacent lung. Compared with tumor, uninvolved adjacent lung displayed greater T cell clonality, ranking highest overall. The tumor had only one region sequenced, so heterogeneity remains possible.

Using immunoSEQ multiplex PCR, the repertoire was profiled, and TCRdb retains in-frame clones only, with some absent. The table has around 41,000 clones, about 86% seen once. The material sequenced was peripheral blood, taken before any cancer treatment. This clonotype originated in a man aged 40 to 75 with stage I lung adenocarcinoma.

The CDR3 reads CASSLGTGAWDQYF. The CDR3 DNA follows: TGTGCCAGCAGCCTCGGGACTGGAGCATGGGACCAGTACTTC. The chain carries TRBV7-6 and TRBJ2-5; tentatively, D is TRBD2 (6 bases). Trimming pared 5 bases from V and 10 bases from J, leaving 20 bases between. The germline V gene encodes CDR1 SGHVS and CDR2 FNYEAQ. This CDR3 region has 14 residues.